This passage covers 29 T cell receptor beta chains from one sample sequenced in a study of blood T cell repertoires in COVID-19. The repertoire was sequenced with immunoSEQ multiplex PCR; TCRdb's copy has only in-frame clones and lacks some. Among some 170,000 clones listed, about nine tenths were seen once. Sequencing input: peripheral blood. All receptors derive from a woman aged 55-70 years who had recovered from COVID-19.

This clone was seen once. The chain couples TRBV5-5 to TRBJ2-3; 11 bases agree with TRBD2. This CDR3 region has 18 residues. Looked up from germline, CDR1 is SGHKS and CDR2 is YYEKEE (reference sequence). V shed 0 bases and J 3 bases; nucleotides not matched to a gene: 9. The CDR3 loop reads CASSLALAGGPTTDTQYF. In DNA, the CDR3 is TGTGCCAGCAGCTTGGCGCTAGCGGGGGGCCCGACGACAGATACGCAGTATTTT.

J is TRBJ1-5 and V is TRBV4-1; 8 positions agree with TRBD1. The CDR3 is made up of 18 amino acids. Per germline, CDR1 MGHRA and CDR2 YSYEKL. V lost 0 bases, J lost 10 bases, and 17 bases stayed unmatched. This chain's CDR3 is CASSQDSPATGQVLPQHF. The DNA for the CDR3 is TGCGCCAGCAGCCAAGATTCTCCGGCGACGGGACAGGTCCTCCCCCAGCATTTT.

The rearrangement links TRBV3-1 (or the pseudogene TRBV3-2) to TRBJ1-1; D might be TRBD1 (6 bases). The CDR3 totals 12 residues. V was trimmed by 3 bases and J by 13 bases, leaving 15 bases between them. The germline CDR1 and CDR2 sequences are LGHDT and YNNKEL (reference sequence). The CDR3 is CASSHGGARGFF. CDR3 nucleotide sequence: TGTGCCAGCAGCCATGGGGGGGCGAGAGGTTTCTTT.

V and J are TRBV16 and TRBJ2-5; D is undetermined. V was shortened by 4 bases and J by 2 bases, with 5 bases between the two germline ends. The CDR3 has 12 residues. Germline CDR1 KGHSY, CDR2 FQNENV. CDR3 in DNA: TGTGCCAGCAGCCGTATTCAAGAGACCCAGTACTTC. Translated, it gives CASSRIQETQYF.

The V and J genes are TRBV6-5 and TRBJ1-4; D is unresolved. The V gene's germline CDR1 is MNHEY and CDR2 SVGAGI. This CDR3 comprises 13 residues. V was clipped by 6 bases and J by 5 bases, with 10 bases between them. CDR3 bases: TGTGCCAGCAGGGCCCAGTCGAATGAAAAACTGTTTTTT. Protein product: CASRAQSNEKLFF.

The chain couples TRBV7-2 to TRBJ2-5; D unresolved. With 3 bases removed from V and 1 base from J, the gap between germline ends came to 9 bases. The germline gives CDR1 SGHTA, CDR2 FQGNSA. The CDR3 runs 14 residues. CDR3 residues: CASSLGWAQETQYF. CDR3 in DNA: TGTGCCAGCAGCTTGGGTTGGGCCCAAGAGACCCAGTACTTC.

As regards this clone: This may arise from a read error, as a much more abundant clone is one base away. The rearrangement links TRBV7-9 to TRBJ2-1; 11 bases agree with TRBD2. After removal of 5 bases from V and 4 bases from J, the junction contained 1 base not matched to a gene. The CDR3 is 14 amino acids. CDR1 SEHNR and CDR2 FQNEAQ come from the germline V gene (reference sequence). The CDR3 spells CASSRLAGYNEQFF. DNA for the CDR3: TGTGCCAGCAGCCGACTAGCGGGGTACAATGAGCAGTTCTTC.

The chain combines TRBV18 with TRBJ2-7; perhaps TRBD2 as D (6 bases). CDR1 and CDR2 from the germline V gene are KGHSH and LQKENI. This CDR3 region has 14 residues. V was shortened by 3 bases and J by 7 bases, with 16 bases between the two germline ends. CDR3 region: CASSPAGPHGEQYF. The CDR3 bases are TGTGCCAGCTCACCGGCGGGGCCCCATGGGGAGCAGTACTTC.

The genes are TRBV9 and TRBJ2-1; a possible D gene is TRBD2 (6 bases). The V end lost 6 bases, the J end lost 4 bases, and 14 bases lay between the germline ends. CDR3 length: 14 amino acids. CDR1 is SGDLS and CDR2 is YYNGEE in the germline V gene. DNA of the CDR3: TGTGCCAGCAAGAGGGAGGAGATTTACAATGAGCAGTTCTTC. Translating gives CASKREEIYNEQFF.

The chain combines TRBV3-1 (or the pseudogene TRBV3-2) with TRBJ2-1, with 12 bases that match TRBD2. Germline V gene lookup returns CDR1 LGHDT and CDR2 YNNKEL (reference sequence). The CDR3 contains 15 residues. V shed 4 bases, J shed 7 bases, and the junction held 5 bases outside the gene matches. The chain's CDR3 is CASSPGTSGFNEQFF. DNA of the CDR3: TGTGCCAGCAGCCCGGGGACTAGCGGGTTTAATGAGCAGTTCTTC.

This sequence joins TRBV7-9 and TRBJ1-1, with 9 positions matching TRBD1. Trimming cost V 6 bases and J 4 bases; bases outside gene matches: 6. This CDR3 is 14 amino acids long. Germline assignment: CDR1 SEHNR and CDR2 FQNEAQ (reference sequence). This CDR3 is CASRFGQGFTEAFF. For the CDR3, the DNA is TGTGCCAGCAGATTCGGACAGGGGTTCACTGAAGCTTTCTTT.

The V call is TRBV19, the J call TRBJ2-1; D might be TRBD2 (7 bases). The germline gives CDR1 LNHDA, CDR2 SQIVND (reference sequence). V shed 2 bases and J shed 5 bases, with 22 bases lying between them. The CDR3 is 18 residues long. CDR3: CASSITRGRASGNNEQFF. In nucleotides, the CDR3 is TGTGCCAGTAGTATAACAAGGGGGAGGGCTAGCGGAAACAATGAGCAGTTCTTC.

V is TRBV4-1 and J is TRBJ1-5; D is undetermined. This CDR3 region has 16 residues. Trimming stripped 1 base from V and 3 bases from J, with 13 bases between. Germline loops: CDR1 MGHRA, CDR2 YSYEKL. The CDR3 sequence is CASSQGGLQANQPQHF. The CDR3 DNA sequence: TGCGCCAGCAGCCAAGGTGGGCTACAAGCCAATCAGCCCCAGCATTTT.

The chain carries TRBV3-1 (or the pseudogene TRBV3-2) and TRBJ2-5; 9 bases agree with TRBD1. Trimming removed 4 bases from V and 4 bases from J; junction bases left unmatched: 10. CDR1 LGHDT and CDR2 YNNKEL come from the germline V gene (reference sequence). The CDR3 is made up of 16 amino acids. CDR3 in amino acids: CASSPRGTGTLETQYF. Written as DNA, the CDR3 is TGTGCCAGCAGCCCCCGGGGGACAGGGACTCTAGAGACCCAGTACTTC.

This clone was observed a few times. The rearrangement links TRBV19 to TRBJ2-3, with D unresolved. Germline lookup yields CDR1 LNHDA and CDR2 SQIVND (reference sequence). Between the trimmed V and J ends, which lost 5 bases and 2 bases, there was a span of 2 bases. The CDR3 length is 11 residues. CDR3 amino acids: CASSYTDTQYF. DNA for the CDR3: TGTGCCAGTAGTTACACAGATACGCAGTATTTT.

This chain uses TRBV28 with TRBJ1-6; the match to TRBD1 covers 7 bases. The CDR3 runs 15 residues. Per germline, CDR1 MDHEN and CDR2 SYDVKM. The V segment lost 5 bases and the J segment 7 bases; nucleotides outside the gene matches: 8. CDR3 protein: CASSVATGLNSPLHF. The DNA of the CDR3 is TGTGCCAGCAGTGTCGCGACAGGGTTGAATTCACCCCTCCACTTT. The full variable domain, rest sourced from reference TRBV28 and TRBJ1-6, is DVKVTQSSRYLVKRTGEKVFLECVQDMDHENMFWYRQDPGLGLRLIYFSYDVKMKEKGDIPEGYSVSREKKERFSLILESASTNQTSMYLCASSVATGLNSPLHFGNGTRLTVT.

The gene calls are TRBV5-1 and TRBJ2-5; D is unresolved. Germline V gives CDR1 SGHRS, CDR2 YFSETQ. CDR3 size: 15 residues. V gave up 0 bases and J gave up 2 bases, with 11 bases separating them. The DNA of the CDR3 is TGCGCCAGCAGCTTGGCCCAGATCACGCAAGAGACCCAGTACTTC. It encodes CASSLAQITQETQYF.

The chain joins TRBV18 to TRBJ1-1; TRBD1 agrees at 8 bases. J lost 4 bases, V lost 6 bases, and 4 bases had no gene match. Germline CDR1 is KGHSH and CDR2 is LQKENI. The CDR3 has 13 amino acids. Written as DNA, the CDR3 is TGTGCCAGCTCCGGACAGGGAGGCACTGAAGCTTTCTTT. Translating it yields CASSGQGGTEAFF. The full variable domain, with the rest looked up from reference TRBV18 and TRBJ1-1, is NAGVMQNPRHLVRRRGQEARLRCSPMKGHSHVYWYRQLPEEGLKFMVYLQKENIIDESGMPKERFSAEFPKEGPSILRIQQVVRGDSAAYFCASSGQGGTEAFFGQGTRLTVV.

This sequence joins TRBV5-1 and TRBJ2-1; 11 nucleotides match TRBD2. This CDR3 comprises 15 residues. CDR1 and CDR2 (germline): SGHRS, YFSETQ. J lost 10 bases, V lost 4 bases, and 10 bases had no gene match. The CDR3 sequence is CASSASGGLNREQFF. The CDR3 bases are TGCGCCAGCAGCGCTAGCGGGGGGCTAAACCGGGAGCAGTTCTTC.

The V call is TRBV3-1 (or the pseudogene TRBV3-2), the J call TRBJ2-1; a weak D match, TRBD2 (5 bases). The CDR3 is 13 amino acids. Trimming removed 1 base from V and 7 bases from J, with 8 bases in between. The germline CDR1 and CDR2 sequences are LGHDT and YNNKEL (reference sequence). The CDR3 region has the DNA TGTGCCAGCAGCCAAGGGAGGCAGAATGAGCAGTTCTTC. Protein: CASSQGRQNEQFF.

This chain uses TRBV5-6 with TRBJ2-7; TRBD1 matches at 9 bases. Germline V gene data show CDR1 as SGHDT and CDR2 as YYEEEE. The CDR3 is 13 amino acids. With 4 bases clipped from V and 3 bases from J, the junction kept 2 bases outside the gene matches. The CDR3 loop reads CASSPTGGYEQYF. DNA of the CDR3: TGTGCCAGCAGCCCGACAGGGGGCTACGAGCAGTACTTC.

This clone was seen a single time. The chain has TRBV11-2 and TRBJ1-2; the match to TRBD1 covers 8 bases. CDR3 length: 14 residues. The V gene end was trimmed by 5 bases and the J gene end by 3 bases; junction bases not matched to a gene: 5. The germline CDR1 and CDR2 sequences are SGHAT and FQNNGV. The CDR3 is CASSPQTGDYGYTF. The CDR3 nucleotides are TGTGCCAGCAGCCCCCAGACAGGGGACTATGGCTACACCTTC.

The rearrangement uses TRBV11-2 and TRBJ1-1; 7 bases are a match to TRBD1. The CDR3 sequence is 19 residues long. Germline CDR1 reads SGHAT; CDR2 reads FQNNGV. The junction had 15 bases not matched to a gene; V was cut back by 2 bases and J by 0 bases. This CDR3 is CASSLFWRGGRQLNTEAFF. CDR3 nucleotide sequence: TGTGCCAGCAGCTTATTCTGGCGAGGGGGCAGGCAGTTGAACACTGAAGCTTTCTTT. The whole variable domain, remainder taken from reference TRBV11-2 and TRBJ1-1, is EAGVAQSPRYKIIEKRQSVAFWCNPISGHATLYWYQQILGQGPKLLIQFQNNGVVDDSQLPKDRFSAERLKGVDSTLKIQPAKLEDSAVYLCASSLFWRGGRQLNTEAFFGQGTRLTVV.

The chain joins TRBV7-3 to TRBJ1-2, with D possibly TRBD1 on 5 matching bases. Germline CDR1 is SGHTA and CDR2 is FQGTGA. This CDR3 contains 13 residues. The V end was cut by 3 bases, the J end by 4 bases, with 9 bases between. CDR3: CASSLRGFYGYTF. Written as DNA, the CDR3 is TGTGCCAGCAGCTTGCGGGGGTTCTATGGCTACACCTTC.

The gene calls are TRBV5-4 and TRBJ1-3; D uncertain. Germline assignment: CDR1 SGHNT and CDR2 YYREEE (reference sequence). Trimming shortened V by 0 bases and J by 8 bases, and 9 bases separated the two germline ends. The CDR3 is made up of 13 amino acids. CDR3 DNA sequence: TGTGCCAGCAGCTTGGCCCTCGGAGACACCATATATTTT. It encodes CASSLALGDTIYF.

This clone was observed a handful of times. This chain connects TRBV7-9 to TRBJ1-4, with TRBD1 matching over 8 bases. From germline, CDR1 is SEHNR and CDR2 FQNEAQ (reference sequence). CDR3 size: 12 residues. The J segment lost 15 bases and the V segment lost 5 bases, leaving 8 bases of the junction unmatched. The CDR3 loop is CASSAGQGTVFF. For the CDR3, the DNA is TGTGCCAGCAGCGCCGGACAGGGTACGGTGTTTTTT.

V and J are TRBV5-8 and TRBJ1-2; a weak D match, TRBD1 (5 bases). Germline-derived CDR1 and CDR2 are SGHTS and YDEGEE. CDR3 length equals 15 residues. Between the trimmed V and J ends, which lost 0 bases and 7 bases, there was a span of 16 bases. CDR3 nucleotide sequence: TGTGCCAGCAGCTTGGGACCCCGCAGGGTTGCTGGCTACACCTTC. It is translated as CASSLGPRRVAGYTF.

CDR3 coding DNA: TGTGCCAGCTCACCAGGAAGAGGCGGCTACACCTTC. Encoded protein: CASSPGRGGYTF. The chain is built from TRBV18 and TRBJ1-2; D ambiguous. The germline V gene encodes CDR1 KGHSH and CDR2 LQKENI. With 2 bases removed from V and 8 bases from J, the gap between germline ends came to 9 bases. The CDR3 is 12 amino acids.

The V call is TRBV3-1 (or the pseudogene TRBV3-2), the J call TRBJ2-1; possibly TRBD2 for D (6 bases). Trimming took 5 bases from V and 5 from J, leaving 19 bases between them. The CDR3 has 16 amino acids. Germline V gene lookup returns CDR1 LGHDT and CDR2 YNNKEL (reference sequence). This CDR3 is CASSAWRLATHNEQFF. The CDR3 bases are TGTGCCAGCAGCGCTTGGCGTCTAGCGACACACAATGAGCAGTTCTTC.